These T cell receptor beta chains were read from a single sample in a study of blood T cell repertoires in COVID-19. The repertoire was sequenced with immunoSEQ multiplex PCR; TCRdb's copy has only in-frame clones and lacks some. The table records 85,000 to 110,000 clones, roughly 85% of them present only once. Sequencing was carried out using peripheral blood. These receptors came from a man aged 45 to 65 in a cohort sampled during active COVID-19. CDR3s include the opening cysteine and the closing phenylalanine or tryptophan. The order of the fields is CDR3 DNA, CDR3 protein, V gene, D gene, J gene, clone size. The D gene is left open where the match is weak. Rows give clone size only sometimes, using once, few, many, or a class for an expanded clone.

CDR3nt: TGTGCCAGCAGCCCGAGGCTAGCGGGGGGGCCCCGAACCGGGGAGCTGTTTTTT
CDR3aa: CASSPRLAGGPRTGELFF
v_gene: TRBV4-2
d_gene: TRBD2
j_gene: TRBJ2-2
abundance: NA

CDR3nt: TGTGCCACCCAGCCGGGACTAGACACCGGGGAGCTGTTTTTT
CDR3aa: CATQPGLDTGELFF
v_gene: TRBV10-3
d_gene: TRBD2
j_gene: TRBJ2-2
abundance: NA

CDR3nt: TGTGCCAGCAGCCCCTGGACTAGCGGCAACTCCTACGAGCAGTACTTC
CDR3aa: CASSPWTSGNSYEQYF
v_gene: TRBV2
d_gene: TRBD2
j_gene: TRBJ2-7
abundance: once

CDR3nt: TGTGCCAGCAGTTCACCGACAGGCCTTGGAAACACCATATATTTT
CDR3aa: CASSSPTGLGNTIYF
v_gene: TRBV6-6
d_gene: NA
j_gene: TRBJ1-3
abundance: few

CDR3nt: TGTGCCAGCTGGCCCGGGGGGAACACCGGGGAGCTGTTTTTT
CDR3aa: CASWPGGNTGELFF
v_gene: TRBV2
d_gene: NA
j_gene: TRBJ2-2
abundance: NA

CDR3nt: TGTGCCAGCAGTAGAGGGACAGGGGCGAAGCCCCAGCATTTT
CDR3aa: CASSRGTGAKPQHF
v_gene: TRBV27
d_gene: TRBD1
j_gene: TRBJ1-5
abundance: NA

CDR3nt: TGTGCCAGCAGCTTGGGGACAGGGGGAAACTATGGCTACACCTTC
CDR3aa: CASSLGTGGNYGYTF
v_gene: TRBV5-4
d_gene: TRBD1
j_gene: TRBJ1-2
abundance: NA

CDR3nt: TGTGCCATCGGGGAGACAGGGGAGGGGACCTACGAGCAGTACTTC
CDR3aa: CAIGETGEGTYEQYF
v_gene: TRBV10-3
d_gene: NA
j_gene: TRBJ2-7
abundance: NA

CDR3nt: TGTGCCAGCAGTGAACTCCGGCAGGGAGGCGGCTACACCTTC
CDR3aa: CASSELRQGGGYTF
v_gene: TRBV2
d_gene: NA
j_gene: TRBJ1-2
abundance: NA

CDR3nt: TGTGCCAGCAACCTTTTGGGGAGTAGCTCTGGAAACACCATATATTTT
CDR3aa: CASNLLGSSSGNTIYF
v_gene: TRBV5-6
d_gene: NA
j_gene: TRBJ1-3
abundance: once

CDR3nt: TGTGCCAGCAGTTTACAGGGGGCGAACACCGGGGAGCTGTTTTTT
CDR3aa: CASSLQGANTGELFF
v_gene: TRBV28
d_gene: TRBD1
j_gene: TRBJ2-2
abundance: NA

CDR3nt: TGTGCCAGCAGCTTAGTACAGGATGGCTACACCTTC
CDR3aa: CASSLVQDGYTF
v_gene: TRBV7-8
d_gene: NA
j_gene: TRBJ1-2
abundance: NA

CDR3nt: TGCAGCGTTGAAACGGCAGGGGTAGAAAAACTGTTTTTT
CDR3aa: CSVETAGVEKLFF
v_gene: TRBV29-1
d_gene: NA
j_gene: TRBJ1-4
abundance: NA

CDR3nt: TGTGCCAGCAGCTTACAGGGGGGGATGTATGGCTACACCTTC
CDR3aa: CASSLQGGMYGYTF
v_gene: TRBV5-5
d_gene: TRBD1
j_gene: TRBJ1-2
abundance: NA

CDR3nt: TGCGCCAGCAGCTACAGCGGGGGGGCCCGAGAGACCCAGTACTTC
CDR3aa: CASSYSGGARETQYF
v_gene: TRBV5-1
d_gene: TRBD2
j_gene: TRBJ2-5
abundance: NA

CDR3nt: TGTGCCAGCTCATTCGTCTCGGGGGGCTTCAATGAGCAGTTCTTC
CDR3aa: CASSFVSGGFNEQFF
v_gene: TRBV18
d_gene: NA
j_gene: TRBJ2-1
abundance: NA

CDR3nt: TGTGCCAGCAGCTTGCCGGGACAGGGGGCTGAAGCTTTCTTT
CDR3aa: CASSLPGQGAEAFF
v_gene: TRBV5-4
d_gene: TRBD1
j_gene: TRBJ1-1
abundance: NA

CDR3nt: TGTGCCAGCAGCCCCCCGGGCGCGGGTGAGCAGTTCTTC
CDR3aa: CASSPPGAGEQFF
v_gene: TRBV5-4
d_gene: NA
j_gene: TRBJ2-1
abundance: NA

CDR3nt: TGTGCCAGCAGCTTAGCGGCTGCGGGGGGCGGCACCGGGGAGCTGTTTTTT
CDR3aa: CASSLAAAGGGTGELFF
v_gene: TRBV7-8
d_gene: TRBD2
j_gene: TRBJ2-2
abundance: NA

CDR3nt: TGTGCCAGCAGCCCCCAGGGCGGTGGCACTGAAGCTTTCTTT
CDR3aa: CASSPQGGGTEAFF
v_gene: TRBV7-3
d_gene: NA
j_gene: TRBJ1-1
abundance: NA

CDR3nt: TGTGCCAGCAGCCTAGATGGGGGGGGGACCGAGCAGTACTTC
CDR3aa: CASSLDGGGTEQYF
v_gene: TRBV7-2
d_gene: TRBD2
j_gene: TRBJ2-7
abundance: NA

CDR3nt: TGTGCCAGCAGTTACTCGACTGTCGGTTATAGTGGCTACACCTTC
CDR3aa: CASSYSTVGYSGYTF
v_gene: TRBV6-2/TRBV6-3
d_gene: NA
j_gene: TRBJ1-2
abundance: NA

CDR3nt: TGTGCCAGCAGCTTGGCTGGGGCCTCCGTCCTGACTTTC
CDR3aa: CASSLAGASVLTF
v_gene: TRBV7-9
d_gene: NA
j_gene: TRBJ2-6
abundance: NA

CDR3nt: TGTGCCACCAGTGGGCAGGGGGCGGGAGAGACCCAGTACTTC
CDR3aa: CATSGQGAGETQYF
v_gene: TRBV24-1
d_gene: TRBD1
j_gene: TRBJ2-5
abundance: NA

CDR3nt: TGTGCCAGCAGTGAAGGAGGCCGGACAGGGGAATATCAGCCCCAGCATTTT
CDR3aa: CASSEGGRTGEYQPQHF
v_gene: TRBV6-1
d_gene: TRBD1
j_gene: TRBJ1-5
abundance: NA

CDR3nt: TGCGCCAGCAGCGCCGGGCAACAGGAGAATGAAAAACTGTTTTTT
CDR3aa: CASSAGQQENEKLFF
v_gene: TRBV5-1
d_gene: NA
j_gene: TRBJ1-4
abundance: NA

CDR3nt: TGTGCCAGCAGCTTAGGCGGACTCTCCTACAATGAGCAGTTCTTC
CDR3aa: CASSLGGLSYNEQFF
v_gene: TRBV11-3
d_gene: NA
j_gene: TRBJ2-1
abundance: few

CDR3nt: TGTGCCAGCAGCTTAGGCTCAGGGGGTGACTCGGATACGCAGTATTTT
CDR3aa: CASSLGSGGDSDTQYF
v_gene: TRBV11-3
d_gene: TRBD1
j_gene: TRBJ2-3
abundance: NA

CDR3nt: TGTGCCAGCAGTATGTCGGGGTCCTACAATGAGCAGTTCTTC
CDR3aa: CASSMSGSYNEQFF
v_gene: TRBV3-1/TRBV3-2
d_gene: NA
j_gene: TRBJ2-1
abundance: NA

CDR3nt: TGTGCCAGCAGCGAAACGGGAGGGGGCGGCAATCAGCCCCAGCATTTT
CDR3aa: CASSETGGGGNQPQHF
v_gene: TRBV5-8
d_gene: TRBD1
j_gene: TRBJ1-5
abundance: once

CDR3nt: TGTGCCAGCAGCACTAGACAGGGGGGCTACGAGCAGTACTTC
CDR3aa: CASSTRQGGYEQYF
v_gene: TRBV21-1
d_gene: NA
j_gene: TRBJ2-7
abundance: NA

CDR3nt: TGTGCCAGTAGTATTGTTCGGGGGAGCTCCTACAATGAGCAGTTCTTC
CDR3aa: CASSIVRGSSYNEQFF
v_gene: TRBV19
d_gene: NA
j_gene: TRBJ2-1
abundance: few

CDR3nt: TGTGCCAGCAGTGATCATGTTCTGCCGAGGCAGTGCAATCAGCCCCAGCATTTT
CDR3aa: CASSDHVLPRQCNQPQHF
v_gene: TRBV6-4
d_gene: NA
j_gene: TRBJ1-5
abundance: NA

CDR3nt: TGTGCCAGCGGGGGGACAGGGGTGACTGATGGCTACACCTTC
CDR3aa: CASGGTGVTDGYTF
v_gene: TRBV3-1/TRBV3-2
d_gene: TRBD1
j_gene: TRBJ1-2
abundance: NA

CDR3nt: TGTGCCAGCAGCCCCGACAGTAGAAACACCATATATTTT
CDR3aa: CASSPDSRNTIYF
v_gene: TRBV4-2
d_gene: NA
j_gene: TRBJ1-3
abundance: few

CDR3nt: TGTGCCAGCAGCGCCCAGGGGATCCCGCATTTT
CDR3aa: CASSAQGIPHF
v_gene: TRBV6-6
d_gene: NA
j_gene: TRBJ1-5
abundance: NA

CDR3nt: TGCGCCAGCAGTGATAAGTCTAGCGGGGGGACCGGGGAGCTGTTTTTT
CDR3aa: CASSDKSSGGTGELFF
v_gene: TRBV10-2
d_gene: TRBD2
j_gene: TRBJ2-2
abundance: NA

CDR3nt: TGTGCCAGCAGCCTCGGGGGGGGACAGGGATGGAATGAGCAGTTCTTC
CDR3aa: CASSLGGGQGWNEQFF
v_gene: TRBV11-1
d_gene: NA
j_gene: TRBJ2-1
abundance: NA

CDR3nt: TGTGCCAGCAAACCCGGACACAATCTCTATGAGCAGTTCTTC
CDR3aa: CASKPGHNLYEQFF
v_gene: TRBV25-1
d_gene: NA
j_gene: TRBJ2-1
abundance: NA

CDR3nt: TGTGCCAGCAGCCCCCGGGACAGGGATCGGTTCTTC
CDR3aa: CASSPRDRDRFF
v_gene: TRBV7-2
d_gene: TRBD1
j_gene: TRBJ2-1
abundance: NA

CDR3nt: TGTGCCAGCTCACCAGTCGGTTCCGGGGAGACCCAGTACTTC
CDR3aa: CASSPVGSGETQYF
v_gene: TRBV18
d_gene: NA
j_gene: TRBJ2-5
abundance: NA

CDR3nt: TGTGCCAGCAGAAAGGGGGCTCAAGAGACCCAGTACTTC
CDR3aa: CASRKGAQETQYF
v_gene: TRBV2
d_gene: TRBD1
j_gene: TRBJ2-5
abundance: NA

CDR3nt: TGTGCCAGCAGCCCGGTAACTGGACAGAGCACAGATACGCAGTATTTT
CDR3aa: CASSPVTGQSTDTQYF
v_gene: TRBV7-2
d_gene: NA
j_gene: TRBJ2-3
abundance: NA

CDR3nt: TGTGCCAGCAGCCTGACTAGTAGCACAGATACGCAGTATTTT
CDR3aa: CASSLTSSTDTQYF
v_gene: TRBV7-2
d_gene: NA
j_gene: TRBJ2-3
abundance: NA

CDR3nt: TGCGCCAGCAGCAGGGGACACTCACTGGGCACAGATACGCAGTATTTT
CDR3aa: CASSRGHSLGTDTQYF
v_gene: TRBV5-1
d_gene: NA
j_gene: TRBJ2-3
abundance: NA

CDR3nt: TGCGCCAGCAGCCAAGATTTCGGGGGGCCCCGCCAAGAGACCCAGTACTTC
CDR3aa: CASSQDFGGPRQETQYF
v_gene: TRBV4-3
d_gene: NA
j_gene: TRBJ2-5
abundance: NA

CDR3nt: TGTGCCAGCAGCCCCCGTAGAGGCGAGGAAGAGACCCAGTACTTC
CDR3aa: CASSPRRGEEETQYF
v_gene: TRBV7-9
d_gene: NA
j_gene: TRBJ2-5
abundance: NA

CDR3nt: TGTGCCAGCAGTTCAGGCCCGGGACCCCAGCATTTT
CDR3aa: CASSSGPGPQHF
v_gene: TRBV28
d_gene: NA
j_gene: TRBJ1-5
abundance: NA

CDR3nt: TGTGCCAGCAGTTTGGGAGGGACCGAAAAACTGTTTTTT
CDR3aa: CASSLGGTEKLFF
v_gene: TRBV12-3/TRBV12-4
d_gene: NA
j_gene: TRBJ1-4
abundance: NA

CDR3nt: TGTGCCAGCAGCTTACGGTTGTACCAAGAGACCCAGTACTTC
CDR3aa: CASSLRLYQETQYF
v_gene: TRBV11-3
d_gene: NA
j_gene: TRBJ2-5
abundance: few

CDR3nt: TGTGCCAGCAGCTTAGTGTTGGGGGGGGTTAATGAGCAGTTCTTC
CDR3aa: CASSLVLGGVNEQFF
v_gene: TRBV7-8
d_gene: TRBD2
j_gene: TRBJ2-1
abundance: NA

CDR3nt: TGTGCCAGCTCACCCCCGGAGCTGAGGGAGACCCAGTACTTC
CDR3aa: CASSPPELRETQYF
v_gene: TRBV18
d_gene: NA
j_gene: TRBJ2-5
abundance: NA

CDR3nt: TGCGCCAGCAGCTTGGAATCCGCGGGGGATACGCAGTATTTT
CDR3aa: CASSLESAGDTQYF
v_gene: TRBV5-1
d_gene: NA
j_gene: TRBJ2-3
abundance: NA

CDR3nt: TGCAGCGTCCGCCGGGGTATGGATGGCTACACCTTC
CDR3aa: CSVRRGMDGYTF
v_gene: TRBV29-1
d_gene: NA
j_gene: TRBJ1-2
abundance: NA

CDR3nt: TGTGCCAGCACCTCCGTCTTGGCGGGAAGTGATACGCAGTATTTT
CDR3aa: CASTSVLAGSDTQYF
v_gene: TRBV7-2
d_gene: NA
j_gene: TRBJ2-3
abundance: few